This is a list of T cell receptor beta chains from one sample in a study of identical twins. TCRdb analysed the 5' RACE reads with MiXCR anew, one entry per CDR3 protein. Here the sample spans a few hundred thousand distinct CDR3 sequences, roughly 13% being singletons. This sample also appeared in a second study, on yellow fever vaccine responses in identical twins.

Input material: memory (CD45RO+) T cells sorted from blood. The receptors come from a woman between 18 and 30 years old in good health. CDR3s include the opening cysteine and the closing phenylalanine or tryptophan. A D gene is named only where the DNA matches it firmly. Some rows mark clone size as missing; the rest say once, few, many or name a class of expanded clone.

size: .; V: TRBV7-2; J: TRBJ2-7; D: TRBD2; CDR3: CASSLVAGASSYEQYF; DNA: TGTGCCAGCAGCTTAGTAGCGGGGGCCAGCTCCTACGAGCAGTACTTC
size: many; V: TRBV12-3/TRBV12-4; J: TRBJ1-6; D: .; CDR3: CASSLRGGGSPLHF; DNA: TGTGCCAGCAGTTTGCGTGGGGGCGGTTCACCCCTCCACTTT
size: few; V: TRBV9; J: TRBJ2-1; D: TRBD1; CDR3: CASSSHPGTGGYNEQFF; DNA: TGTGCCAGCAGCTCCCATCCCGGGACAGGGGGTTACAATGAGCAGTTCTTC
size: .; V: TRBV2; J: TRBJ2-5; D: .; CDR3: CATSSPPGGGKTQYF; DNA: TGTGCCACCAGCAGTCCCCCCGGGGGCGGAAAGACCCAGTACTTC
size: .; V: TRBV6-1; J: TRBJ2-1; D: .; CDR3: CASSLSRDGLEQFF; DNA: TGTGCCAGCAGTCTCAGCCGAGACGGGTTAGAGCAGTTCTTC
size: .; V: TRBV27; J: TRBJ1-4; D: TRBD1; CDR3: CASSHRDRGEKLFF; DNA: TGTGCCAGCAGTCACCGGGACAGGGGTGAAAAACTGTTTTTT
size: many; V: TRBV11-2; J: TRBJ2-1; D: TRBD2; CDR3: CASSHGTSGRASYNEQFF; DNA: TGTGCCAGCAGCCACGGGACTAGCGGGAGGGCCTCCTACAATGAGCAGTTCTTC
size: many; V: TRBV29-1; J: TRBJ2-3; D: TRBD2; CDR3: CSVGGGSLSDTQYF; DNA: TGCAGCGTGGGGGGGGGTAGTCTTTCAGATACGCAGTATTTT
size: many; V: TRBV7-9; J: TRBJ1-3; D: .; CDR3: CASSFYAATGNTIYF; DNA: TGTGCCAGCAGCTTCTACGCGGCGACTGGAAACACCATATATTTT
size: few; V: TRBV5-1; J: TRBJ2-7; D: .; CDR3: CASSLQGGSDEQYF; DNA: TGCGCCAGCAGCTTGCAGGGTGGGAGTGACGAGCAGTACTTC
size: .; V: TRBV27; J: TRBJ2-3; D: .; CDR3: CASSSPWGIGDDTQYF; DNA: TGTGCCAGCAGTTCCCCCTGGGGCATTGGTGACGATACGCAGTATTTT
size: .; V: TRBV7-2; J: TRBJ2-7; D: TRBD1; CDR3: CASTKVGQTAYEQYF; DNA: TGTGCCAGCACCAAAGTGGGACAGACAGCCTACGAGCAGTACTTC
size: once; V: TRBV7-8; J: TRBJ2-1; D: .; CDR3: CASSAGLLCDEQFF; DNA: TGTGCCAGCAGCGCCGGACTCCTCTGCGATGAGCAGTTCTTC
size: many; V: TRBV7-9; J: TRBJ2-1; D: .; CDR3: CASSSPGPQFF; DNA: TGTGCCAGCAGCTCACCGGGACCTCAGTTCTTC
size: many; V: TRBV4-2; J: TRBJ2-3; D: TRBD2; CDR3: CASSRQDSGGGTDTQYF; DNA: TGTGCCAGCAGTCGACAAGATAGCGGGGGTGGCACAGATACGCAGTATTTT
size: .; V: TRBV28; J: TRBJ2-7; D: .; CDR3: CASSQTGRDYEQYF; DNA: TGTGCCAGCAGTCAAACAGGGAGGGACTACGAGCAGTACTTC
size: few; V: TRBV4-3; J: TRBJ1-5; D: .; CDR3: CASSQEDASNQPQHF; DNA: TGCGCCAGCAGCCAAGAAGACGCCAGCAATCAGCCCCAGCATTTT
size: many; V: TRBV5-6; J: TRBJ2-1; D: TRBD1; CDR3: CASSPDRDRGLREQFF; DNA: TGTGCCAGTTCCCCTGACCGGGACAGGGGGCTCCGGGAGCAGTTCTTC
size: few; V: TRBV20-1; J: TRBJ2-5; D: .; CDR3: CSARIPGGETQYF; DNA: TGCAGTGCTAGAATCCCCGGTGGAGAGACCCAGTACTTC
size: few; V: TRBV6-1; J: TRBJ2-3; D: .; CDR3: CASSEARTTDTQYF; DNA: TGTGCCAGCAGTGAAGCTCGGACCACAGATACGCAGTATTTT
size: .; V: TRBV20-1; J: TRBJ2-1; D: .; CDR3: CSVVFPGPNEQFF; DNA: TGCAGTGTGGTTTTCCCGGGCCCCAATGAGCAGTTCTTC
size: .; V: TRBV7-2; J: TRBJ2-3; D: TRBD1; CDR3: CASSPTGGAKDTQYF; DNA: TGTGCCAGCAGCCCAACAGGGGGCGCTAAAGATACGCAGTATTTT
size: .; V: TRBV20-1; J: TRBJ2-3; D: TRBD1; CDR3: CSASAGQGWTDTQYF; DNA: TGCAGTGCTAGTGCGGGACAGGGATGGACAGATACGCAGTATTTT
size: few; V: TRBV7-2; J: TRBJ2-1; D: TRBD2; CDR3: CASSRPGLAGVSNEQFF; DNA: TGTGCCAGCAGCAGACCAGGACTAGCGGGAGTAAGTAATGAGCAGTTCTTC
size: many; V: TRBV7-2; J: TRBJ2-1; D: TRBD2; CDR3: CASSPGGTSVYEQFF; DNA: TGTGCCAGCAGCCCCGGAGGGACTAGCGTATATGAGCAGTTCTTC
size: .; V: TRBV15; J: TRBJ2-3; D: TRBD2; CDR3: CATSREGGRGDTQYF; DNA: TGTGCCACCAGCAGAGAGGGCGGGAGGGGGGATACGCAGTATTTT
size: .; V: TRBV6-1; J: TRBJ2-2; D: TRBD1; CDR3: CASSATGLKTGELFF; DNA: TGTGCCAGCAGTGCGACAGGGTTGAAAACCGGGGAGCTGTTTTTT
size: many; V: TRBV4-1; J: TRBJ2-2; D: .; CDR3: CASRAGDLNTGELFF; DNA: TGCGCCAGCAGGGCCGGGGACTTAAACACCGGGGAGCTGTTTTTT
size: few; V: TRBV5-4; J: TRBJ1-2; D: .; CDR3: CASSLREGYGYTF; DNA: TGTGCCAGCAGCCTCCGAGAAGGCTATGGCTACACCTTC
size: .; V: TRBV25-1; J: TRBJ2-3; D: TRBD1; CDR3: CASSETRDRPTDTQYF; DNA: TGTGCCAGCAGTGAAACCCGGGACAGACCCACAGATACGCAGTATTTT
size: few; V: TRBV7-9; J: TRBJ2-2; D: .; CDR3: CASSFTGGTGSGELFF; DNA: TGTGCCAGCAGCTTTACAGGAGGTACAGGGTCCGGGGAGCTGTTTTTT
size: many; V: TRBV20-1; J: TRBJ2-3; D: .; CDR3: CSARVSYTQYF; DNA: TGCAGTGCTAGAGTCTCCTATACGCAGTATTTT
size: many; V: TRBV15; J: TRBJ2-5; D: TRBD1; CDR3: CATSKGTGASETQYF; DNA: TGTGCCACCAGCAAAGGGACAGGGGCATCCGAGACCCAGTACTTC
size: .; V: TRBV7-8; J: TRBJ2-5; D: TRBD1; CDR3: CASSTTTGIQETQYF; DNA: TGTGCCAGCAGCACCACGACAGGGATCCAAGAGACCCAGTACTTC
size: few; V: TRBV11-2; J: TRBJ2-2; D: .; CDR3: CASSSWPTRGVPDRGTGELFF; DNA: TGTGCCAGCAGCTCATGGCCCACCAGGGGGGTCCCAGACCGGGGCACCGGGGAGCTGTTTTTT
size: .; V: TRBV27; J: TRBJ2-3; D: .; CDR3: CASSVVRGTTDTQYF; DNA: TGTGCCAGCTCCGTGGTCCGCGGGACCACAGATACGCAGTATTTT
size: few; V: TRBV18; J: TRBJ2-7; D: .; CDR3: CASSPGVQGYEQYF; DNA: TGTGCCAGCTCCCCAGGGGTACAGGGCTACGAGCAGTACTTC
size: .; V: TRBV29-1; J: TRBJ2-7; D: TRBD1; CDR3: CSVNGPGTGDIYEQYF; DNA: TGCAGCGTCAATGGACCCGGGACAGGGGACATCTACGAGCAGTACTTC
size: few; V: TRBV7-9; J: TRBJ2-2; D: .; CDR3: CASSPLSGELFF; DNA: TGTGCCAGCAGCCCACTAAGCGGGGAGCTGTTTTTT
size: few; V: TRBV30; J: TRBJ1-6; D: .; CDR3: CAWSVRPLGDNSPLHF; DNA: TGTGCCTGGAGTGTCCGACCGTTAGGGGATAATTCACCCCTCCACTTT
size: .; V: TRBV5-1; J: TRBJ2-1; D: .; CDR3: CASSQDYNEQFF; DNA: TGCGCCAGCAGCCAAGACTACAATGAGCAGTTCTTC
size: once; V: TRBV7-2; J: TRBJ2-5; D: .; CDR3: CASSTGWGGDETQYF; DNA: TGTGCCAGCAGTACTGGGTGGGGGGGCGACGAGACCCAGTACTTC
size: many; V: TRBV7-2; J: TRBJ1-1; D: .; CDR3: CASSLGAAKAFF; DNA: TGTGCCAGCAGCTTAGGGGCAGCCAAAGCTTTCTTT
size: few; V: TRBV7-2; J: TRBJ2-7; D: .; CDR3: CASSLEGGPRHEQYF; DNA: TGTGCCAGCAGCTTAGAGGGGGGTCCTCGGCACGAGCAGTACTTC
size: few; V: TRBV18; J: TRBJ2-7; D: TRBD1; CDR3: CASSPATGTYEQYF; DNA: TGTGCCAGCTCACCTGCGACAGGGACCTACGAGCAGTACTTC
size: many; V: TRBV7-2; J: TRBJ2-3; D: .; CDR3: CASSLRGSTDTQYF; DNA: TGCGCCAGCAGCTTAAGGGGTAGCACAGATACGCAGTATTTT
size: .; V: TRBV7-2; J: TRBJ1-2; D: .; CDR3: CASSLDQGVSYGYTF; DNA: TGTGCCAGCAGCTTAGATCAGGGTGTAAGCTATGGCTACACCTTC
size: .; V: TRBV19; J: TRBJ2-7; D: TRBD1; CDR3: CASSYRQGEDLFF; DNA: TGTGCCAGTAGTTATAGACAGGGGGAGGACCTCTTCTTC
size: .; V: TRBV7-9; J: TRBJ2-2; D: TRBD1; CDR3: CASSPVSGGWNTGELFF; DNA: TGTGCCAGCAGCCCGGTCTCAGGGGGCTGGAACACCGGGGAGCTGTTTTTT
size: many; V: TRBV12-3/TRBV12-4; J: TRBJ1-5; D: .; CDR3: CASSSHTRQPQHF; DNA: TGTGCCAGCAGTTCGCATACAAGGCAGCCCCAGCATTTT
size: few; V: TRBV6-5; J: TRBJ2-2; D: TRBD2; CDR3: CASSFSGVNTGELFF; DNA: TGTGCCAGCAGTTTTAGCGGGGTTAACACCGGGGAGCTGTTTTTT
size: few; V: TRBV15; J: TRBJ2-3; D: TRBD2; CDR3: CATSRETSGYTDTQYF; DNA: TGTGCCACCAGCAGAGAGACTAGCGGATACACAGATACGCAGTATTTT
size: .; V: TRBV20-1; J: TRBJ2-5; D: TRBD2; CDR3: CSASSGRASETQYF; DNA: TGCAGTGCTTCGAGCGGGAGGGCCTCAGAGACCCAGTACTTC
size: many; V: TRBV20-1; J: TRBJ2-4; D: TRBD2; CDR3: CSARDFLVAGKNIQYF; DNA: TGCAGTGCTAGAGATTTTCTGGTAGCGGGTAAAAACATTCAGTACTTC
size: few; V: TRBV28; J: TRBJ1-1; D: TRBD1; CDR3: CASSLYQGGGTEAFF; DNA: TGTGCCAGCAGTTTATATCAGGGGGGTGGCACTGAAGCTTTCTTT
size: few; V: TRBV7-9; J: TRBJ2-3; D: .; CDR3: CASSLATDGPDTQYF; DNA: TGTGCCAGCAGCTTAGCAACGGACGGTCCAGATACGCAGTATTTT
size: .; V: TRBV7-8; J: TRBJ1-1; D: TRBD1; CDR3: CASSFDRFGTVEAFF; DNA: TGTGCCAGCAGCTTCGATAGGTTTGGGACAGTTGAAGCTTTCTTT
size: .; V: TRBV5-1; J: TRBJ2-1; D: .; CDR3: CASSSVDASSYNEQFF; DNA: TGCGCCAGCAGCTCCGTGGATGCTAGCTCCTACAATGAGCAGTTCTTC
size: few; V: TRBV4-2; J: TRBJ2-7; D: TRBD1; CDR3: CASSVDPGTAPFEQYF; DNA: TGTGCCAGCAGCGTAGACCCCGGGACAGCGCCTTTCGAGCAGTACTTC